A selection of T cell receptor beta chains follows, all from one sample in a study of brain T cells in children with intractable seizures. TCRdb keeps only in-frame clones here, not all; method: immunoSEQ multiplex PCR. This sample yields 95,000 to 120,000 clones, of which 94% are seen a single time; under 4.5% belongs to the top ten. Here the sequenced sample was peripheral blood, taken at surgery. These receptors all stem from a boy younger than two with hemimegalencephaly and intractable seizures. Each CDR3 is given with its conserved first and last residue. D genes are given only for firm matches. The size of a clone is reported for some rows only, either as once, few or many, or as a class for expanded clones.

TRBJ2-2 TRBV5-4 - - 13 TGTGCCAGCAGCCCGGCGCGCACCGGGGAGCTGTTTTTT CASSPARTGELFF
TRBJ2-3 TRBV19 - TRBD2 14 TGTGCCAGTAGCCCGGGACTAGCGGCCAGGAGGGAGTATTTT CASSPGLAARREYF
TRBJ2-7 TRBV30 - - 14 TGTGCCTGGAGTGTACGGGGACTCAGCTACGAGCAGTACTTC CAWSVRGLSYEQYF
TRBJ2-2 TRBV28 - - 14 TGTGCCAGCAGCCTGACTGCTGGCACCGGGGAGCTGTTTTTT CASSLTAGTGELFF
TRBJ2-7 TRBV19 - - 14 TGTGCCAGTAGTACGGGGACTCCCGCCTACGAGCAGTACTTC CASSTGTPAYEQYF
TRBJ2-1 TRBV7-8 - TRBD2 17 TGTGCCAGCAGCTTATCCCCAACTAGCGGGAGTTGGAATGAGCAGTTCTTC CASSLSPTSGSWNEQFF
TRBJ2-7 TRBV11-2 - - 15 TGTGCCAGCAGCCATTCGTCTAGCTTAACCTACGAGCAGTACTTC CASSHSSSLTYEQYF
TRBJ2-4 TRBV7-2 - TRBD1 16 TGTGCCAGCAGCTCAACACCGGGACAGGGGAAAAACATTCAGTACTTC CASSSTPGQGKNIQYF
TRBJ2-3 TRBV18 - - 18 TGTGCCAGCTCACCACCTCGCCGGGCTCTCGTCGAGTCAGATACGCAGTATTTT CASSPPRRALVESDTQYF
TRBJ2-1 TRBV30 - - 14 TGTGCCTGGAGTGAGACTAGTTCCAACAATGAGCAGTTCTTC CAWSETSSNNEQFF
TRBJ2-6 TRBV6-5 - - 16 TGTGCCAGCAGTTACGGGCGGATCTCTGGGGCCAACGTCCTGACTTTC CASSYGRISGANVLTF
TRBJ1-6 TRBV5-1 - - 16 TGCGCCAGCAGCCCACGGGGGTCGGGGAGTAATTCACCCCTCCACTTT CASSPRGSGSNSPLHF
TRBJ2-1 TRBV6-5 - - 14 TGTGCCAGCAGTGACTCTACCGGGGCCGGTGAGCAGTTCTTC CASSDSTGAGEQFF
TRBJ2-7 TRBV11-2 - TRBD2 17 TGTGCCAGCAGCTTACCGGGACTAGCGGGGGATACCTACGAGCAGTACTTC CASSLPGLAGDTYEQYF
TRBJ2-5 TRBV21-1 once - 14 TGTGCCAGCAGCAACGGAAGTTTCCAAGAGACCCAGTACTTC CASSNGSFQETQYF
TRBJ2-5 TRBV28 - - 11 TGTGCCAGCAAGGGCCAAGAGACCCAGTACTTC CASKGQETQYF
TRBJ1-5 TRBV15 - - 15 TGTGCCACCAGCAGAGATCTCCGTGATAATCAGCCCCAGCATTTT CATSRDLRDNQPQHF
TRBJ2-3 TRBV6-5 once - 15 TGTGCCAGCAGTCCGTCAGGACAGAGCACAGATACGCAGTATTTT CASSPSGQSTDTQYF
TRBJ2-3 TRBV19 - TRBD2 16 TGTGCCAGTAGTGCCATAGCGGGAACTTTCACAGATACGCAGTATTTT CASSAIAGTFTDTQYF
TRBJ2-7 TRBV6-2/TRBV6-3 - TRBD2 17 TGTGCCAGCAGTTCGTCACTAGCGGTTAAAAACTCCTACGAGCAGTACTTC CASSSSLAVKNSYEQYF
TRBJ1-1 TRBV14 - - 13 TGTGCCAGCAGCCATTTCAGGAACACTGAAGCTTTCTTT CASSHFRNTEAFF
TRBJ2-2 TRBV3-1/TRBV3-2 - - 11 TGTGCCAGCAGCCAACGAAGGGAGCTGTTTTTT CASSQRRELFF
TRBJ2-2 TRBV4-2 - - 16 TGTGCCAGCAGCCTCTCGGGTGGGCGGGGAACCGGGGAGCTGTTTTTT CASSLSGGRGTGELFF
TRBJ2-2 TRBV5-5 - - 14 TGTGCCAGCAGCCTCCGACCGAACACCGGGGAGCTGTTTTTT CASSLRPNTGELFF
TRBJ2-1 TRBV5-4 - - 14 TGTGCCAGCAGCTTCCGGCCTATTATTGATGAGCAGTTCTTC CASSFRPIIDEQFF
TRBJ2-3 TRBV27 - - 16 TGTGCCAGCAGTTTTAACCGACTAGGGGAGGCAGATACGCAGTATTTT CASSFNRLGEADTQYF
TRBJ1-1 TRBV28 - - 13 TGTGCCAGCAGTTTAGGGGGGGACACTGAAGCTTTCTTT CASSLGGDTEAFF
TRBJ2-7 TRBV18 - TRBD1 13 TGTGCCAGCTCAAGGACAGGGGTGCGGGAGCAGTACTTC CASSRTGVREQYF
TRBJ2-2 TRBV5-6 - - 13 TGTGCCAGCAGCTGGGCAGGGGCCAGGGAGCTGTTTTTT CASSWAGARELFF
TRBJ2-1 TRBV4-1 - TRBD1 15 TGCGCCTCGAGCTCCGGGGACAGCTCCTACAATGAGCAGTTCTTC CASSSGDSSYNEQFF
TRBJ2-1 TRBV5-4 once - 15 TGTGCCAGCAGCTCTTGGGAGACAACCTACAATGAGCAGTTCTTC CASSSWETTYNEQFF
TRBJ2-1 TRBV5-1 - TRBD2 18 TGCGCCAGCAGCTTGCCCCATATGACTAGCGGGGGCCACAATGAGCAGTTCTTC CASSLPHMTSGGHNEQFF
TRBJ1-2 TRBV2 few TRBD1 13 TGTGCCAGCAGCCGACAGGGTGGCTATGGCTACACCTTC CASSRQGGYGYTF
TRBJ2-3 TRBV28 - - 15 TGTGCCAGCAGTCCGCCGGGATTCTACACAGATACGCAGTATTTT CASSPPGFYTDTQYF
TRBJ2-2 TRBV7-3 - - 14 TGTGCCAGCAGCTTAGTCGGAAACACCGGGGAGCTGTTTTTT CASSLVGNTGELFF
TRBJ2-2 TRBV7-6 - - 16 TGTGCCAGCAGCCCGAGACTCCCCCCATACACCGGGGAGCTGTTTTTT CASSPRLPPYTGELFF
TRBJ2-2 TRBV21-1 - - 13 TGTGCCAGCAGCAACAGGAACACCGGGGAGCTGTTTTTT CASSNRNTGELFF
TRBJ2-2 TRBV10-3 - - 12 TGTGCCACAGGGGCGAACACCGGGGAGCTGTTTTTT CATGANTGELFF
TRBJ1-2 TRBV13 - - 13 TGTGCCAGCAGCCAGAATTACAGGCATGGCTACACCTTC CASSQNYRHGYTF
TRBJ1-1 TRBV6-5 - - 12 TGTGCCAGCAGCCGATGGGACGGTGAAGCTTTCTTT CASSRWDGEAFF
TRBJ1-1 TRBV6-4 - - 14 TGTGCCAGCAGTGAGTCCGGTAGAAACACTGAAGCTTTCTTT CASSESGRNTEAFF
TRBJ2-7 TRBV7-2 - TRBD2 16 TGTGCCAGCAGCTCCGGACTAGCGGGTACCCACTACGAGCAGTACTTC CASSSGLAGTHYEQYF
TRBJ1-6 TRBV10-2 - - 13 TGCGCCAGCAGCGATACGCTAAATTCACCCCTCCACTTT CASSDTLNSPLHF